One sample yielded the 25 T cell receptor beta chains listed below, sequenced in a study of blood T cell repertoires in COVID-19. Sequenced by immunoSEQ multiplex PCR; TCRdb stores in-frame clones only, minus some. The sample yields about 160,000 clones, approximately 77% seen once. The sample was PBMCs or T cells enriched from blood (not recorded which). The receptor set was obtained from a man aged 55 to 70 who had recovered from COVID-19.

This clone occurred many times. This chain links TRBV7-6 with TRBJ2-3; 10 bases are shared with TRBD1. The ends lost 5 bases at V and 8 bases at J; junction bases unmatched: 16. Germline CDR1 and CDR2: SGHVS and FNYEAQ. CDR3 length: 17 amino acids. The CDR3, as DNA: TGTGCCAGCAGCCCTAGTGGGGGGGACAGGGGAAGTGGTACGCAGTATTTT. This encodes CASSPSGGDRGSGTQYF.

The V call is TRBV27, the J call TRBJ1-2; 9 positions agree with TRBD1. The CDR3 is made up of 15 amino acids. After removal of 0 bases from V and 4 bases from J, the junction contained 3 bases not matched to a gene. Germline V gene data show CDR1 as MNHEY and CDR2 as SMNVEV (reference sequence). CDR3 coding DNA: TGTGCCAGCAGTTTATCACAGGGGGCGGGCTATGGCTACACCTTC. Translation gives CASSLSQGAGYGYTF.

This clone was counted a few times. The chain has TRBV5-4 and TRBJ1-2, with D maybe TRBD1 (6 bases). V dropped 3 bases and J dropped 4 bases, with 16 bases sitting between them. The CDR3 covers 15 residues. Looked up from germline, CDR1 is SGHNT and CDR2 is YYREEE (reference sequence). In nucleotides, the CDR3 is TGTGCCAGCAGCTCTCCCCGGGACAACCCCTATGGCTACACCTTC. The encoded protein is CASSSPRDNPYGYTF.

The CDR3 DNA reads TGCAGCGTCGCGACAGCCTCAGATACGCAGTATTTT. It specifies CSVATASDTQYF. This chain connects TRBV29-1 to TRBJ2-3; possibly TRBD1 for D (5 bases). The germline V and J ends were trimmed by 6 bases and 4 bases, with 11 bases remaining between them. Germline loops: CDR1 SQVTM, CDR2 ANQGSEA. This CDR3 comprises 12 residues.

The V and J genes are TRBV3-1 (or the pseudogene TRBV3-2) and TRBJ1-3, with 7 bases that match TRBD1. This CDR3 is built from 14 residues. After removal of 5 bases from V and 1 base from J, the junction contained 2 bases not matched to a gene. The germline V gene has CDR1 LGHDT and CDR2 YNNKEL (reference sequence). CDR3 residues: CASSYRGSGNTIYF. The CDR3 DNA is TGTGCCAGCAGCTACAGGGGTTCTGGAAACACCATATATTTT.

This clone was detected only a few times. This chain uses TRBV21-1 with TRBJ2-1; the table gives TRBD2 as D, unverified against the DNA. TRBV21-1 is described as a pseudogene. This CDR3 contains 17 residues. Here the CDR3 reads CASSDRGTSGSYNEQFF. CDR3 nucleotides: TGTGCCAGCAGCGATCGAGGGACTAGCGGCTCCTACAATGAGCAGTTCTTC.

This sequence joins TRBV6-5 and TRBJ2-7, with TRBD2 as a possible D gene (5 bases). The V gene's germline CDR1 is MNHEY and CDR2 SVGAGI. The CDR3 length is 12 residues. V was shortened by 6 bases and J by 2 bases, with 8 bases between the two germline ends. In DNA, the CDR3 is TGTGCCAGCAGAGGACTGACCTACGAGCAGTACTTC. Its translation is CASRGLTYEQYF.

This chain joins TRBV23-1 and TRBJ1-1; a weak D match, TRBD1 (6 bases). TRBV23-1 belongs to the ORF category, with a function that is uncertain. Trimming took off 9 bases at V and 0 bases at J, with 17 bases between the two ends. The CDR3 length is 15 residues. The DNA of the CDR3 is TGCGCCAGGAGGTGGACAGCGAACATGAACACTGAAGCTTTCTTT. This encodes CARRWTANMNTEAFF.

The V and J genes are TRBV5-1 and TRBJ2-1, with a tentative D call TRBD1 (6 bases). Per the germline V gene, CDR1 is SGHRS and CDR2 is YFSETQ. This CDR3 has 13 residues. V lost 1 base and J lost 10, with 12 bases in between. The CDR3 DNA reads TGCGCCAGCAGCTTGTACAGGGACGGCGAGCAGTTCTTC. Protein product: CASSLYRDGEQFF.

V usage is TRBV24-1 and J usage is TRBJ2-2; D might be TRBD2 (6 bases). The length of the CDR3 is 18 residues. The V end lost 3 bases, the J end lost 1 base, and 17 bases lay between the germline ends. The germline V gene encodes CDR1 KGHDR and CDR2 SFDVKD. The CDR3 sequence: CATSDALLAGRNTGELFF. The DNA for the CDR3 is TGTGCCACCAGTGATGCCCTCCTGGCGGGGAGGAACACCGGGGAGCTGTTTTTT.

This sequence joins TRBV7-3 and TRBJ2-3, with TRBD1 as a possible D gene (6 bases). V lost 2 bases and J lost 5, with 8 bases in between. Germline CDR1 SGHTA, CDR2 FQGTGA. CDR3 size: 13 residues. The CDR3 DNA sequence: TGTGCCAGCAGCTTATCCAGGGGAGATACGCAGTATTTT. It encodes CASSLSRGDTQYF.

The chain combines TRBV10-3 with TRBJ2-1; 8 nucleotides match TRBD1. V was clipped by 2 bases and J by 4 bases; unmatched bases: 7. The CDR3 loop spans 16 amino acids. CDR1 ENHRY and CDR2 SYGVKD come from the germline V gene. The CDR3 nucleotides read TGTGCCATCAGTGAGCCATCTCGGGACAGGTACAATGAGCAGTTCTTC. It is translated as CAISEPSRDRYNEQFF.

The chain has TRBV4-1 and TRBJ1-3, with D hard to call. V lost 1 base to trimming and J lost 2 bases, with 9 bases between them. This CDR3 spans 15 amino acids. Germline CDR1 reads MGHRA; CDR2 reads YSYEKL. The CDR3 here is CASSQVSGAGNTIYF. In DNA, the CDR3 is TGCGCCAGCAGCCAAGTATCCGGTGCTGGAAACACCATATATTTT.

The chain combines TRBV7-9 with TRBJ2-1; tentative D call: TRBD1 (5 bases). The V end lost 6 bases, the J end lost 6 bases, and 21 bases lay between the germline ends. Germline V gives CDR1 SEHNR, CDR2 FQNEAQ (reference sequence). The CDR3 is 16 residues long. The CDR3 DNA sequence: TGTGCCAGCAGGAAGATGAGGACACCAGTACTCAATGAGCAGTTCTTC. Protein: CASRKMRTPVLNEQFF.

The chain links TRBV10-3 to TRBJ2-7; 9 nucleotides align to TRBD1. V trimming: 6 bases; J trimming: 6 bases; junction bases outside the gene matches: 12. CDR1 and CDR2 (germline): ENHRY, SYGVKD. The CDR3 totals 15 residues. For the CDR3, the DNA is TGTGCCATCAGCCGACCGGGACAGGGAGCCAGCGAGCAGTACTTC. Its protein product is CAISRPGQGASEQYF.

The rearrangement uses TRBV27 and TRBJ2-2, with TRBD2 matching over 10 bases. CDR3 size: 16 residues. V lost 8 bases and J lost 2; bases outside the gene matches: 8. The V gene's germline CDR1 is MNHEY and CDR2 SMNVEV (reference sequence). The CDR3 bases are TGTGCCAGCTCCACTAGCGGGACGACTAACACCGGGGAGCTGTTTTTT. Protein: CASSTSGTTNTGELFF.

The chain uses TRBV30 and TRBJ2-1; 8 nucleotides line up with TRBD2. The trim removed 4 bases at V and 5 bases at J, leaving 4 bases unmatched. CDR3 length: 13 amino acids. Germline CDR1 reads GTSNPN; CDR2 reads SVGIG (reference sequence). The CDR3 DNA follows: TGTGCCTGGACGGGGGGGGCAGACAATGAGCAGTTCTTC. Translating gives CAWTGGADNEQFF.

The chain recombines TRBV7-3 with TRBJ2-2; TRBD1 agrees at 10 bases. J gave up 1 base and V 1 base, and 6 bases lay outside the gene matches. Germline CDR1 reads SGHTA; CDR2 reads FQGTGA. CDR3 size: 18 residues. CDR3 sequence reads: CASSLRGQGFLNTGELFF. The CDR3 nucleotides read TGTGCCAGCAGCTTAAGGGGACAGGGGTTCTTGAACACCGGGGAGCTGTTTTTT.

V usage is TRBV11-2 and J usage is TRBJ2-3, with 7 bases that match TRBD1. V shed 2 bases and J 5 bases; nucleotides not matched to a gene: 7. This CDR3 region has 15 residues. In germline, CDR1 is SGHAT, CDR2 FQNNGV. This chain's CDR3 is CASSLLIGGEDTQYF. CDR3 DNA sequence: TGTGCCAGCAGCTTATTGATAGGGGGCGAAGATACGCAGTATTTT.

V and J are TRBV6-5 and TRBJ1-4; 8 bases align to TRBD1. V gave up 6 bases and J gave up 7 bases; unmatched junction bases: 4. Germline values: CDR1 MNHEY, CDR2 SVGAGI. This CDR3 has 13 amino acids. CDR3 DNA sequence: TGTGCCAGCAGCAGGGGGCGGGTTGAAAAACTGTTTTTT. Protein sequence: CASSRGRVEKLFF.

This clone was observed a handful of times. The genes are TRBV7-8 and TRBJ2-5; TRBD1 aligns across 7 bases. After removal of 5 bases from V and 2 bases from J, the junction contained 8 bases not matched to a gene. Germline loops: CDR1 SGHVS, CDR2 FQNEAQ. The CDR3 is made up of 15 amino acids. The CDR3: CASSLGGQVQETQYF. The CDR3 nucleotides read TGTGCCAGCAGCCTTGGCGGACAGGTTCAAGAGACCCAGTACTTC.

This clone was found a few times. The V and J genes are TRBV6-1 and TRBJ2-3, with TRBD1 matching 11 bases. The V gene end was trimmed by 2 bases and the J gene end by 4 bases; junction bases not matched to a gene: 8. Germline values: CDR1 MNHNS, CDR2 SASEGT. The CDR3 has 17 amino acids. Here the CDR3 reads CASSERRDRGNADTQYF. CDR3 nucleotide sequence: TGTGCCAGCAGTGAAAGGCGGGACAGGGGGAACGCAGATACGCAGTATTTT.

This chain links TRBV11-3 with TRBJ1-1, with D possibly matching TRBD1 (5 bases). CDR1 SGHNT and CDR2 YENEEA come from the germline V gene. The CDR3 covers 13 residues. The ends were cut back, 5 bases at V and 8 bases at J, with 15 bases in the middle. The CDR3 here is CASSTRGAAEAFF. Written as DNA, the CDR3 is TGTGCCAGCAGCACCCGTGGGGCGGCGGAAGCTTTCTTT.

This rearrangement joins TRBV2 to TRBJ2-7; 7 bases map to TRBD2. V lost 8 bases and J lost 0; bases outside the gene matches: 4. The CDR3 runs to 13 residues. CDR1 SNHLY and CDR2 FYNNEI come from the germline V gene. The CDR3 DNA follows: TGTGCCAGCCTCGCGGGAGTCTCCTACGAGCAGTACTTC. Amino acids: CASLAGVSYEQYF.

The chain uses TRBV5-1 and TRBJ1-4, with a tentative D call TRBD1 (5 bases). The germline CDR1 and CDR2 sequences are SGHRS and YFSETQ. The CDR3 has 15 residues. The germline V and J ends were trimmed by 4 bases and 7 bases, with 17 bases remaining between them. The chain's CDR3 is CASSPAGIKAEKLFF. Written as DNA, the CDR3 is TGCGCCAGCAGCCCCGCAGGGATAAAGGCTGAAAAACTGTTTTTT.